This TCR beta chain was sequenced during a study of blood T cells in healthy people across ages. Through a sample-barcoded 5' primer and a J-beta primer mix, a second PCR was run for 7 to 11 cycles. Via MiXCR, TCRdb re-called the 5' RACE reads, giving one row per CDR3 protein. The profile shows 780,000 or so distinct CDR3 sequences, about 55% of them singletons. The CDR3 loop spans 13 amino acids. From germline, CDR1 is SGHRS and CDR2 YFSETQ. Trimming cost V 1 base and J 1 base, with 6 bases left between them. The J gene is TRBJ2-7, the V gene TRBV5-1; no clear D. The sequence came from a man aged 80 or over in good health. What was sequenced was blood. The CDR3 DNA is TGCGCCAGCAGCTTGAGGGCATCCTACGAGCAGTACTTC. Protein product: CASSLRASYEQYF.